This TCR beta chain comes out of a study of blood T cell repertoires in COVID-19. Study summary: The United States, Italy and Spain provided the acute and convalescent COVID-19 samples. T cells, B-cell-depleted T cells, or PBMCs supplied cDNA or gDNA.

Methods used by the authors: It was from reference gene primer amplification that nucleated cell counts were estimated. Produced via immunoSEQ multiplex PCR; TCRdb's table is partial and in-frame only. V and J calls and clone size are those listed in that table; D and trimming were worked out from the DNA. The repertoire includes 100,000 to 150,000 clones, 70% to 80% of them detected once, and approximately 25% sits in the top ten. What was sequenced was peripheral blood. The receptor's source is a human donor in a cohort sampled during active COVID-19.

The CDR3 sequence is CSASGVLAGGLTQETQYF. The CDR3 nucleotides read TGCAGTGCTAGTGGGGTACTAGCGGGAGGCCTTACCCAAGAGACCCAGTACTTC. The chain carries TRBV20-1 and TRBJ2-5; 12 nucleotides agree with TRBD2. The CDR3 length is 18 residues. The germline CDR1 and CDR2 sequences are DFQATT and SNEGSKA (reference sequence). V was clipped by 3 bases and J by 1 base; unmatched bases: 12.